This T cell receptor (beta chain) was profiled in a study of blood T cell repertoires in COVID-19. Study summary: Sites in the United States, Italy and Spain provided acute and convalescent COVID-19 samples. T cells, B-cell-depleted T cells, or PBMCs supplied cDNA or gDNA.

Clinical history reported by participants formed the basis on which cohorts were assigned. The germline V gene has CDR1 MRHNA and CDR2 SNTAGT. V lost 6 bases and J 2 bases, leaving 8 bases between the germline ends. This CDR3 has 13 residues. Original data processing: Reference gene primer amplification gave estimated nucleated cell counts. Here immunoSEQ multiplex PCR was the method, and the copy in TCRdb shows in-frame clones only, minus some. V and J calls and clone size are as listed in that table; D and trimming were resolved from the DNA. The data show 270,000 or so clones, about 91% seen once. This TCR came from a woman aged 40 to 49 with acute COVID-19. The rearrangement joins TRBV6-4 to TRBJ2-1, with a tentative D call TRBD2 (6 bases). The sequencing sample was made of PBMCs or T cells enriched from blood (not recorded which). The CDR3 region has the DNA TGTGCCAGCAGCAGGACTACCTACAATGAGCAGTTCTTC. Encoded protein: CASSRTTYNEQFF.